A single T cell receptor (beta chain) is shown here with its context. As handled by the study authors: Reference gene primer amplification in the assay estimated nucleated cell counts. The data were produced by immunoSEQ multiplex PCR, yet TCRdb's version contains in-frame clones alone and is incomplete. V, J and clone size were drawn from that table, and D and trimming were deduced from the DNA. The sample consists of 170,000 or so clones, 85% to 90% of them appearing once. CDR1 is SGHRS, CDR2 YFSETQ, per germline. The CDR3 has 16 residues. V shed 1 base, J shed 0 bases, and the junction held 5 bases outside the gene matches. The record originates from a study of blood T cell repertoires in COVID-19. Study-level background: Collection of acute and convalescent COVID-19 samples took place in the United States, Italy and Spain.

V usage is TRBV5-1 and J usage is TRBJ2-7, with 9 bases aligning to TRBD2. Sequencing used peripheral blood. The receptor was isolated from a man aged 45-60 years with active or convalescent COVID-19. CDR3 in DNA: TGCGCCAGCAGCTTGCGGGCTAGCGGGGCCTCCTACGAGCAGTACTTC. Translated, it gives CASSLRASGASYEQYF.